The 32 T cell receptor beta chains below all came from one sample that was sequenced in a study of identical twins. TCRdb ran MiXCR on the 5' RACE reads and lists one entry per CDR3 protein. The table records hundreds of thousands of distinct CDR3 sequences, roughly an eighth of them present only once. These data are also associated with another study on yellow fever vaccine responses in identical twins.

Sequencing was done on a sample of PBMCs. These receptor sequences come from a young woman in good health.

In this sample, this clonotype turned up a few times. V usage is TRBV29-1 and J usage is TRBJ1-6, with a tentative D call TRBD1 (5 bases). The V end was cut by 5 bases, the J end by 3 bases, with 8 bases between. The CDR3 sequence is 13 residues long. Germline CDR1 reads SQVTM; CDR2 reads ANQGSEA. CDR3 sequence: CSVLDSYNSPLHF. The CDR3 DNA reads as TGCAGCGTTCTCGACAGCTATAATTCACCCCTCCACTTT.

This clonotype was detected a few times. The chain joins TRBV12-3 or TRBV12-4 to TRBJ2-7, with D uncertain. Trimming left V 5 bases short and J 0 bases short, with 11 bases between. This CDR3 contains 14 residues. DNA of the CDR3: TGTGCCAGCAGTATGGGCATAAGCTCCTACGAGCAGTACTTC. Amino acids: CASSMGISSYEQYF.

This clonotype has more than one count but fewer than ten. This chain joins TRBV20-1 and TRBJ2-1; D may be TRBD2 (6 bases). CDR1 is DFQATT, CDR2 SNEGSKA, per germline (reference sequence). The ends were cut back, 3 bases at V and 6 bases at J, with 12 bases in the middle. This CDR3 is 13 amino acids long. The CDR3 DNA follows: TGCAGTGCTAGTGTCGGGAGCGGCAATGAGCAGTTCTTC. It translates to CSASVGSGNEQFF.

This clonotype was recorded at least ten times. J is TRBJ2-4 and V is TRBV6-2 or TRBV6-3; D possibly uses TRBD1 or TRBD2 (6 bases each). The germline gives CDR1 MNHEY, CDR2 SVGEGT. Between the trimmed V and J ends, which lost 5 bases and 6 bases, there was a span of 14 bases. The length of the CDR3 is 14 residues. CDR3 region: CASSLRQEGNIQYF. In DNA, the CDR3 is TGTGCCAGCAGTCTCCGACAGGAGGGAAACATTCAGTACTTC.

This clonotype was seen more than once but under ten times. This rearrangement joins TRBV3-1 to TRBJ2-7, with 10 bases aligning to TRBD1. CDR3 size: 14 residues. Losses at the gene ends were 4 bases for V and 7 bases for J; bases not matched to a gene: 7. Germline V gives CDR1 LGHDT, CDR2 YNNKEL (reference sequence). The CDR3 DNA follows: TGTGCCAGCAGCCCCCGACAGGGGGCGGGGGAGCAGTACGTC. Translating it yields CASSPRQGAGEQYV.

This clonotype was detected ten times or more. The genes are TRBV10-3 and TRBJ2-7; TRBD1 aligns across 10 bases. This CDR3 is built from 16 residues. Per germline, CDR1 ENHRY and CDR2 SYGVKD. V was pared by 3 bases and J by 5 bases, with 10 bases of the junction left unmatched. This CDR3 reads CAISEKGTGVPHEQYF. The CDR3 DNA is TGTGCCATCAGTGAAAAGGGGACAGGGGTCCCCCACGAGCAGTACTTC.

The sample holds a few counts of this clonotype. Here the CDR3 DNA reads TGTGCCACCAGTAGGGGACAGGGCGGCTACGAGCAGTACTTC. It specifies CATSRGQGGYEQYF. V and J are TRBV24-1 and TRBJ2-7; 9 bases agree with TRBD1. Germline values: CDR1 KGHDR, CDR2 SFDVKD. Trimming took 6 bases from V and 3 from J; bases not matched to a gene: 5. The CDR3 consists of 14 residues.

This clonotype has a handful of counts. The CDR3 sequence: CASSEQGGLTETQHF. The CDR3 DNA sequence: TGTGCCAGCAGTGAACAGGGGGGGCTAACAGAGACCCAGCATTTT. The chain has TRBV6-1 and TRBJ1-5, with 7 bases fitting TRBD1. The CDR3 spans 15 residues. Germline CDR1 and CDR2: MNHNS and SASEGT. Germline trimming cut 2 bases from V and 11 bases from J; bases unmatched to any gene: 12.

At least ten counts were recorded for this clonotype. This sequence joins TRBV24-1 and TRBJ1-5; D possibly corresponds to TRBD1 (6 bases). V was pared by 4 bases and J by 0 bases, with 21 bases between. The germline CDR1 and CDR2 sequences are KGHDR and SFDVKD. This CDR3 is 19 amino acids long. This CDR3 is CATSESTGFAHHSNQPQHF. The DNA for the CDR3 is TGTGCCACCAGTGAGTCTACAGGGTTTGCGCATCATAGCAATCAGCCCCAGCATTTT.

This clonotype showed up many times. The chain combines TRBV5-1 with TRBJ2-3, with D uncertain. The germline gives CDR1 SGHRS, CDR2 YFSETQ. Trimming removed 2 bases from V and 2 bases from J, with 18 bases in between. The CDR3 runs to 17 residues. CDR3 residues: CASSLGSQSRNTDTQYF. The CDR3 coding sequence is TGCGCCAGCAGCTTAGGAAGTCAGTCAAGAAACACAGATACGCAGTATTTT.

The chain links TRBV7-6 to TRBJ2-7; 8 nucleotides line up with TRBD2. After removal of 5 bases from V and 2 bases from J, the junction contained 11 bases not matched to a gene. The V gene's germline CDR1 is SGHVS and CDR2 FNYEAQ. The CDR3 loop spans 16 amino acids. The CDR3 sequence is CASSPNLREVTYEQYF. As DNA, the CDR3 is TGTGCCAGCAGCCCCAACTTGCGGGAGGTCACCTACGAGCAGTACTTC.

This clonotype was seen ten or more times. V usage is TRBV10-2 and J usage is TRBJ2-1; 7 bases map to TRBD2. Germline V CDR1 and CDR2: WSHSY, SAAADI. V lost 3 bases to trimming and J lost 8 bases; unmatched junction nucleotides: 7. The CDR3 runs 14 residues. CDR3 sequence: CASSEWGGEDEQFF. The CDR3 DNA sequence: TGCGCCAGCAGTGAATGGGGGGGGGAAGATGAGCAGTTCTTC.

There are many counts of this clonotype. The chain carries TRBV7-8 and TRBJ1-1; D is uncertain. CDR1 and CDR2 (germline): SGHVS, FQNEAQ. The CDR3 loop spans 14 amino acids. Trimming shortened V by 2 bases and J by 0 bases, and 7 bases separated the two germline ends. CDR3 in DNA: TGTGCCAGCAGCTTATTACAGATGAACACTGAAGCTTTCTTT. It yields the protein CASSLLQMNTEAFF.

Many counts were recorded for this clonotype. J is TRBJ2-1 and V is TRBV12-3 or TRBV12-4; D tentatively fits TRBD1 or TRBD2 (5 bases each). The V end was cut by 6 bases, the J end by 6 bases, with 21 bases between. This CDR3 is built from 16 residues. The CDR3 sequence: CASRTPVGVGGNEQFF. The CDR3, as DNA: TGTGCCAGCAGAACCCCGGTGGGAGTTGGGGGCAATGAGCAGTTCTTC.

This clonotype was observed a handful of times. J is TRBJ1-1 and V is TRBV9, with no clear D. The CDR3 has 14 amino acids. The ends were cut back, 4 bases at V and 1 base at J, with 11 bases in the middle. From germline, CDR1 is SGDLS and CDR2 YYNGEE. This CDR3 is CASSPNGRNTEAFF. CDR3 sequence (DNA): TGTGCCAGCAGCCCCAACGGTCGGAACACTGAAGCTTTCTTT.

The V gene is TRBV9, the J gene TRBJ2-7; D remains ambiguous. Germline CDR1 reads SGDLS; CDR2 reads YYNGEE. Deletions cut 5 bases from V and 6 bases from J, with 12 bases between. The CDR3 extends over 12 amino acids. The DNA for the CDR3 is TGTGCCAGCAGTGGTTCAGGAGCCGAGCAGTACTTC. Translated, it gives CASSGSGAEQYF.

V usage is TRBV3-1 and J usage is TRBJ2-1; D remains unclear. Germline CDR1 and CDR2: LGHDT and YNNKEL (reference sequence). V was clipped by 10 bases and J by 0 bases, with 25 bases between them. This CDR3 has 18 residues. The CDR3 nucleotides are TGTGCCACCACCCAAGTACTCTATGATCAGAGCTCCTACAATGAGCAGTTCTTC. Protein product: CATTQVLYDQSSYNEQFF.

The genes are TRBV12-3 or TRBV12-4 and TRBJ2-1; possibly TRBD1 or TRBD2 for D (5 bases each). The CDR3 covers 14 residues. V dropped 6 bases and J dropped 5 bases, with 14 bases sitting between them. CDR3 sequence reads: CASSRTGTHNEQFF. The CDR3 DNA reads TGTGCCAGCAGCCGCACCGGGACCCACAATGAGCAGTTCTTC.

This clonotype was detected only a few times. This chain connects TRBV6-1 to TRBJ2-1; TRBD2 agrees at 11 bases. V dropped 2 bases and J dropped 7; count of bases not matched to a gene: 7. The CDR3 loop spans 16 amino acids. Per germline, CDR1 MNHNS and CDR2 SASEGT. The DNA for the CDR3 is TGTGCCAGCAGTGAACGTCTAGCGGGGGGAGATAATGAGCAGTTCTTC. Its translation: CASSERLAGGDNEQFF.

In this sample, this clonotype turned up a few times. For the CDR3, the DNA is TGTGCCACCAGCTTCTTGACTAGCGGGGGAGAAGATACGCAGTATTTT. It specifies CATSFLTSGGEDTQYF. J is TRBJ2-3 and V is TRBV15, with TRBD2 identical over 12 bases. The CDR3 extends over 16 amino acids. CDR1 is LNHNV and CDR2 is YYDKDF in the germline V gene (reference sequence). Trimming cost V 5 bases and J 5 bases; bases outside gene matches: 8.

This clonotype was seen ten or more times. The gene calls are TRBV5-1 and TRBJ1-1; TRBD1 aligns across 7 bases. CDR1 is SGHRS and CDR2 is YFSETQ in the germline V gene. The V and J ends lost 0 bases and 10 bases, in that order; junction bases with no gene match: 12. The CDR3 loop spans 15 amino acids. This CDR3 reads CASSLGGHLDRRAFF. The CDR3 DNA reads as TGCGCCAGCAGCTTGGGTGGCCACTTGGACAGGCGAGCTTTCTTT.

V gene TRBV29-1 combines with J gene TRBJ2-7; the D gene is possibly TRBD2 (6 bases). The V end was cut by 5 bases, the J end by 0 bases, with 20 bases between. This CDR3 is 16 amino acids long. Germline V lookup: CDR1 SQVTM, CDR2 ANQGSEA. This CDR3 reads CSVSQVLGGNSYEQYF. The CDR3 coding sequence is TGCAGCGTTTCACAGGTCCTTGGCGGGAACTCCTACGAGCAGTACTTC.

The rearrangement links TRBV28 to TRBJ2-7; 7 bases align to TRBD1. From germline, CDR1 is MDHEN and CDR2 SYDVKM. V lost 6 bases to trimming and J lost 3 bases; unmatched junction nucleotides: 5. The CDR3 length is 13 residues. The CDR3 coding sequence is TGTGCCAGCAGCCGGACAGGCGTCTACGAGCAGTACGTC. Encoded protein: CASSRTGVYEQYV.

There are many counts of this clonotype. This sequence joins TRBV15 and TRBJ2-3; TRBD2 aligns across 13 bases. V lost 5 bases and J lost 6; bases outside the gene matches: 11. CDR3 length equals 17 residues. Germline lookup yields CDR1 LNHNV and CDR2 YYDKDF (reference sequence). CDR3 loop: CATSSGTSGIPRDTQYF. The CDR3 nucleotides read TGTGCCACCAGCTCCGGGACTAGCGGGATCCCCAGGGATACGCAGTATTTT.

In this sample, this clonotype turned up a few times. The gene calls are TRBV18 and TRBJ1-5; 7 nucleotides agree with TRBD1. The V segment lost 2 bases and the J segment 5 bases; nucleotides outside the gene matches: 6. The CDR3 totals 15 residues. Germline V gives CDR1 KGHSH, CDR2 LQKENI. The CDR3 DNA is TGTGCCAGCTCACCAACAGGGGCGCCGGATCAGCCCCAGCATTTT. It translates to CASSPTGAPDQPQHF. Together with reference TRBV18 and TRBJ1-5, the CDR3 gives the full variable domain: NAGVMQNPRHLVRRRGQEARLRCSPMKGHSHVYWYRQLPEEGLKFMVYLQKENIIDESGMPKERFSAEFPKEGPSILRIQQVVRGDSAAYFCASSPTGAPDQPQHFGDGTRLSIL.

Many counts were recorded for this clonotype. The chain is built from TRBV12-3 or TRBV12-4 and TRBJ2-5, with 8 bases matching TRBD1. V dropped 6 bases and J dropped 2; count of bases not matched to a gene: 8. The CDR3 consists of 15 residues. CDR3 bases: TGTGCCAGCAGCACTGGACAGGGTCTACAAGAGACCCAGTACTTC. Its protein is CASSTGQGLQETQYF.

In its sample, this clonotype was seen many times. The CDR3 sequence: CASSSNNSPLHF. The CDR3 nucleotides are TGTGCCAGCAGCTCTAACAATTCACCCCTCCACTTT. The chain couples TRBV7-2 to TRBJ1-6; D is uncertain. The CDR3 loop spans 12 amino acids. Germline CDR1 SGHTA, CDR2 FQGNSA. Trimming shortened V by 4 bases and J by 7 bases, and 5 bases separated the two germline ends.

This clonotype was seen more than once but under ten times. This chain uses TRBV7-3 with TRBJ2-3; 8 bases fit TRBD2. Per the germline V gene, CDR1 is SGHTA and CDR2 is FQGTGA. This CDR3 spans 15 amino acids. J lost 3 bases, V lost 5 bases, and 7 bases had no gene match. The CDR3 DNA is TGTGCCAGCAGCCCGAGCGGGAGTTTAACAGATACGCAGTATTTT. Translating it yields CASSPSGSLTDTQYF.

CDR3 in amino acids: CASSQVTRRLELFF. CDR3 nucleotide sequence: TGCGCCAGCAGCCAAGTAACCAGGCGGTTGGAGCTGTTTTTT. This chain links TRBV4-1 with TRBJ2-2; D gene uncertain. CDR1 is MGHRA, CDR2 YSYEKL, per germline. The CDR3 totals 14 residues. Trimming left V 1 base short and J 10 bases short, with 13 bases between.

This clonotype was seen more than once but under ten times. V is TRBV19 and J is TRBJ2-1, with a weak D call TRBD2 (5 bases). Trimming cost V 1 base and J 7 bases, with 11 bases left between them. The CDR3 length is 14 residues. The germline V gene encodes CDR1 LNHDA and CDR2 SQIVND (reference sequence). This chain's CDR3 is CASSIGLALNEQFF. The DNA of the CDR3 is TGTGCCAGTAGTATAGGGCTAGCTCTAAATGAGCAGTTCTTC.

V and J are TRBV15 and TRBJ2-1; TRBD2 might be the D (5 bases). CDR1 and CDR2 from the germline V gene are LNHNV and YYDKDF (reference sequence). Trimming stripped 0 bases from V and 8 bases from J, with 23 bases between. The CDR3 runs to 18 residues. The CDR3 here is CATSRENRVTSGVDEQFF. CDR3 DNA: TGTGCCACCAGCAGAGAGAACCGTGTGACATCCGGGGTGGATGAGCAGTTCTTC. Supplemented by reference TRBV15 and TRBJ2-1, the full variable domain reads DAMVIQNPRYQVTQFGKPVTLSCSQTLNHNVMYWYQQKSSQAPKLLFHYYDKDFNNEADTPDNFQSRRPNTSFCFLDIRSPGLGDTAMYLCATSRENRVTSGVDEQFFGPGTRLTVL.

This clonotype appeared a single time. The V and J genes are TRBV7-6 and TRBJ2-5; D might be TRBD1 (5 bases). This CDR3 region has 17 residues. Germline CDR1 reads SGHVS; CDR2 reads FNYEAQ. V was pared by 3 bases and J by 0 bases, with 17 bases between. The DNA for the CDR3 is TGTGCCAGCAGCTTCGGACACAGAGATTCGTACCAAGAGACCCAGTACTTC. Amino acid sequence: CASSFGHRDSYQETQYF.